The 25 T cell receptor beta chains listed next were all sequenced from one sample in a study of blood T cell repertoires in COVID-19 (dated by TCRdb to between 2020 and 2021). The library came from the immunoSEQ multiplex PCR assay. As stored in TCRdb, this immuneACCESS dataset retains in-frame rearrangements with V and J assigned. A fraction of the clones does not appear; measured against another copy, unresolved V genes explain less than half of the discrepancy, and the remainder lacks a known reason. The sample table holds 130,000 or so clones, of which around nine tenths were seen once. The top ten hold 1.5% of the sample. Material: peripheral blood. The receptors come from a woman between 55 and 75 years old with acute or convalescent COVID-19.

This clone was recorded a few times. The chain carries TRBV19 and TRBJ1-1; 9 positions match TRBD1. Germline V gene data show CDR1 as LNHDA and CDR2 as SQIVND (reference sequence). The CDR3 extends over 14 amino acids. V shed 6 bases, J shed 2 bases, and the junction held 4 bases outside the gene matches. CDR3 amino acids: CASRLQGANTEAFF. The CDR3 nucleotides are TGTGCCAGTAGGCTACAGGGGGCCAACACTGAAGCTTTCTTT. Complete variable domain (other parts from reference TRBV19 and TRBJ1-1): DGGITQSPKYLFRKEGQNVTLSCEQNLNHDAMYWYRQDPGQGLRLIYYSQIVNDFQKGDIAEGYSVSREKKESFPLTVTSAQKNPTAFYLCASRLQGANTEAFFGQGTRLTVV.

This chain connects TRBV7-2 to TRBJ1-1, with D perhaps matching TRBD1 (5 bases). The germline gives CDR1 SGHTA, CDR2 FQGNSA. The CDR3 sequence is 14 residues long. Trimming shortened V by 6 bases and J by 2 bases, and 13 bases separated the two germline ends. The CDR3 loop is CASRLRGLNTEAFF. The DNA of the CDR3 is TGTGCCAGCAGACTACGGGGGTTAAACACTGAAGCTTTCTTT.

The chain combines TRBV15 with TRBJ1-2; 9 bases agree with TRBD1. With 3 bases clipped from V and 6 bases from J, the junction kept 8 bases outside the gene matches. The germline gives CDR1 LNHNV, CDR2 YYDKDF (reference sequence). This CDR3 has 15 residues. CDR3: CATSRDRTGADGYTF. CDR3 coding DNA: TGTGCCACCAGCAGGGATAGGACAGGGGCGGATGGCTACACCTTC.

In its sample, this clone was seen a few times. V gene TRBV18 combines with J gene TRBJ2-3, with D possibly TRBD1 on 6 matching bases. The ends were cut back, 4 bases at V and 2 bases at J, with 22 bases in the middle. CDR1 and CDR2 (germline): KGHSH, LQKENI. The CDR3 is made up of 18 amino acids. For the CDR3, the DNA is TGTGCCAGCTCACTATCCCAGGGGCCAGGCAAGCACACAGATACGCAGTATTTT. Residues: CASSLSQGPGKHTDTQYF.

The genes are TRBV28 and TRBJ1-2; 8 bases align to TRBD1. This CDR3 is built from 14 residues. V dropped 7 bases and J dropped 2; count of bases not matched to a gene: 6. Germline V gene data show CDR1 as MDHEN and CDR2 as SYDVKM. This chain's CDR3 is CASTWTGRNYGYTF. Written as DNA, the CDR3 is TGTGCCAGCACGTGGACAGGGCGGAACTATGGCTACACCTTC.

The sample holds one count of this clone. This chain connects TRBV10-2 to TRBJ2-5, with TRBD2 identical over 9 bases. Germline assignment: CDR1 WSHSY and CDR2 SAAADI. V was pared by 2 bases and J by 5 bases, with 3 bases of the junction left unmatched. CDR3 size: 14 residues. The CDR3 spells CASSEASGTETQYF. CDR3 coding DNA: TGCGCCAGCAGTGAGGCTAGCGGGACGGAGACCCAGTACTTC.

The rearrangement links TRBV27 to TRBJ2-3, with D possibly TRBD2 on 5 matching bases. The germline V and J ends were trimmed by 1 base and 0 bases, with 11 bases remaining between them. Germline CDR1 and CDR2: MNHEY and SMNVEV (reference sequence). This CDR3 has 16 residues. The CDR3, as DNA: TGTGCCAGCAGTTTATTCGCACGGACTAGCACAGATACGCAGTATTTT. Translating gives CASSLFARTSTDTQYF.

The gene calls are TRBV29-1 and TRBJ2-1; D not certain. Germline V gene sequence: CDR1 SQVTM, CDR2 ANQGSEA. Trimming took 4 bases from V and 6 from J, leaving 13 bases between them. The CDR3 has 13 amino acids. As DNA, the CDR3 is TGCAGCGTTGTGTGGGCTCGTTCCAATGAGCAGTTCTTC. Translated: CSVVWARSNEQFF.

V and J are TRBV6-6 and TRBJ2-2; TRBD2 aligns across 9 bases. The junction had 6 bases not matched to a gene; V was cut back by 7 bases and J by 6 bases. Germline-derived CDR1 and CDR2 are MNHNY and SVGAGI (reference sequence). The CDR3 runs to 14 residues. This CDR3 is CASTGSGGPGELFF. DNA for the CDR3: TGTGCCAGCACGGGGAGCGGGGGGCCCGGGGAGCTGTTTTTT.

V gene TRBV10-3 combines with J gene TRBJ2-1, with D perhaps matching TRBD2 (7 bases). Looked up from germline, CDR1 is ENHRY and CDR2 is SYGVKD. The CDR3 is made up of 15 amino acids. Trimming took 10 bases from V and 7 from J, leaving 23 bases between them. The CDR3 DNA reads TGTGCCACCCACGGTGGGGGGGCCGAAGGAAATGAGCAGTTCTTC. Protein sequence: CATHGGGAEGNEQFF.

The genes are TRBV7-8 and TRBJ2-7; 11 bases fit TRBD1. CDR3 length: 17 amino acids. The ends lost 5 bases at V and 2 bases at J; junction bases unmatched: 11. The germline CDR1 and CDR2 sequences are SGHVS and FQNEAQ. In DNA, the CDR3 is TGTGCCAGCAGCGGTCGGGGAATGGGACAGGGGGCCTACGAGCAGTACTTC. Its protein is CASSGRGMGQGAYEQYF.

The chain employs TRBV19 and TRBJ1-5; 7 bases fit TRBD1. The CDR3 extends over 15 amino acids. Germline CDR1 is LNHDA and CDR2 is SQIVND (reference sequence). The ends lost 3 bases at V and 2 bases at J; junction bases unmatched: 4. As DNA, the CDR3 is TGTGCCAGTAGTATCTTTGGGACAGGCAATCAGCCCCAGCATTTT. This sequence encodes CASSIFGTGNQPQHF.

This chain connects TRBV28 to TRBJ2-2; TRBD2 agrees at 9 bases. Germline trimming cut 3 bases from V and 2 bases from J; bases unmatched to any gene: 16. Germline CDR1 reads MDHEN; CDR2 reads SYDVKM. This CDR3 contains 20 residues. The CDR3 DNA sequence: TGTGCCAGCAGTTTTTGGCGGGGGGGCCGGTCGTCCCCTAACACCGGGGAGCTGTTTTTT. Its translation is CASSFWRGGRSSPNTGELFF. The full variable domain, completed using reference TRBV28 and TRBJ2-2, is DVKVTQSSRYLVKRTGEKVFLECVQDMDHENMFWYRQDPGLGLRLIYFSYDVKMKEKGDIPEGYSVSREKKERFSLILESASTNQTSMYLCASSFWRGGRSSPNTGELFFGEGSRLTVL.

This chain links TRBV29-1 with TRBJ1-1; D gene uncertain. The length of the CDR3 is 15 residues. Trimming stripped 0 bases from V and 6 bases from J, with 17 bases between. The germline CDR1 and CDR2 sequences are SQVTM and ANQGSEA. The CDR3 spells CSVEDAHRRYAEAFF. CDR3 DNA sequence: TGCAGCGTTGAAGATGCCCACAGAAGGTACGCTGAAGCTTTCTTT.

The rearrangement links TRBV5-1 to TRBJ1-4, with 7 bases matching TRBD1. The CDR3 contains 17 residues. V was pared by 0 bases and J by 1 base, with 6 bases of the junction left unmatched. CDR1 is SGHRS and CDR2 is YFSETQ in the germline V gene. The DNA for the CDR3 is TGCGCCAGCAGCTTGGTTAGACAGGGCGGAACTAATGAAAAACTGTTTTTT. It yields the protein CASSLVRQGGTNEKLFF.

Points on this clone: Other DNA sequences in the same sample also yield this CDR3. The rearrangement uses TRBV7-9 and TRBJ1-1, with 7 bases aligning to TRBD1. The CDR3 totals 13 residues. Germline V CDR1 and CDR2: SEHNR, FQNEAQ (reference sequence). V dropped 3 bases and J dropped 4; count of bases not matched to a gene: 2. DNA for the CDR3: TGTGCCAGCAGCTTCCAGGGGGGCACTGAAGCTTTCTTT. Protein: CASSFQGGTEAFF.

The chain recombines TRBV19 with TRBJ2-2; D is perhaps TRBD1 (6 bases). V lost 4 bases, J lost 6 bases, and 15 bases lay in between. CDR1 and CDR2 (germline): LNHDA, SQIVND (reference sequence). The CDR3 has 15 amino acids. CDR3 DNA sequence: TGTGCCAGTAGTAGTGGGCAGGGGATGGCCGGGGAGCTGTTTTTT. Translation gives CASSSGQGMAGELFF.

The V call is TRBV7-2, the J call TRBJ2-1, with D possibly matching TRBD1 (5 bases). CDR1 and CDR2 (germline): SGHTA, FQGNSA. V was cut by 1 base and J by 6 bases, with 10 bases left in between. The CDR3 is 14 amino acids. The CDR3 DNA reads as TGTGCCAGCAGCTTAGATCTGCAGGGCAATGAGCAGTTCTTC. It codes for CASSLDLQGNEQFF.

This chain joins TRBV28 and TRBJ1-2; maybe TRBD1 (6 bases). V dropped 4 bases and J dropped 2 bases, with 14 bases sitting between them. Germline V gene lookup returns CDR1 MDHEN and CDR2 SYDVKM. The CDR3 is 15 residues long. The CDR3 DNA reads TGTGCCAGCAGTTCCGCGGGGGCCGCGAACTATGGCTACACCTTC. Translation gives CASSSAGAANYGYTF.

The rearrangement links TRBV7-8 to TRBJ1-5; 9 positions agree with TRBD1. Per germline, CDR1 SGHVS and CDR2 FQNEAQ. Trimming took 6 bases from V and 9 from J; bases not matched to a gene: 6. CDR3 length: 13 amino acids. In DNA, the CDR3 is TGTGCCAGCAGGGGACAGGGCCGCATGCCCCAGCATTTT. It codes for CASRGQGRMPQHF.

V gene TRBV5-4 combines with J gene TRBJ2-7, with 10 bases matching TRBD1. Germline lookup yields CDR1 SGHNT and CDR2 YYREEE (reference sequence). CDR3 size: 15 residues. Trimming cost V 4 bases and J 4 bases; bases outside gene matches: 8. CDR3 region: CASSMGGTGEYEQYF. The CDR3 DNA reads as TGTGCCAGCAGCATGGGCGGGACAGGGGAATACGAGCAGTACTTC.

The chain recombines TRBV11-3 with TRBJ2-5; 10 bases fit TRBD1. This CDR3 contains 14 residues. V was clipped by 3 bases and J by 4 bases; unmatched bases: 2. Germline values: CDR1 SGHNT, CDR2 YENEEA. The CDR3 reads CASSLGDRGETQYF. In nucleotides, the CDR3 is TGTGCCAGCAGCTTGGGGGACAGGGGAGAGACCCAGTACTTC.

The chain has TRBV9 and TRBJ2-5; 8 nucleotides match TRBD2. Looked up from germline, CDR1 is SGDLS and CDR2 is YYNGEE. The V and J ends lost 4 bases and 5 bases, in that order; junction bases with no gene match: 4. This CDR3 is built from 13 residues. The CDR3 loop reads CASSYGGAETQYF. In DNA form, the CDR3 reads TGTGCCAGCAGCTACGGGGGGGCGGAGACCCAGTACTTC.

The chain uses TRBV20-1 and TRBJ1-2; TRBD1 is a possible D gene (6 bases). This CDR3 is 12 amino acids long. Looked up from germline, CDR1 is DFQATT and CDR2 is SNEGSKA (reference sequence). Trimming removed 6 bases from V and 4 bases from J, with 12 bases in between. In DNA, the CDR3 is TGCAGTGCCAGTGGACAGACCTATGGCTACACCTTC. Residues: CSASGQTYGYTF.

This chain links TRBV6-5 with TRBJ1-4; 8 bases are a match to TRBD1. CDR3 length: 15 residues. Germline CDR1 is MNHEY and CDR2 is SVGAGI. The V and J ends lost 6 bases and 1 base, in that order; junction bases with no gene match: 4. The CDR3 DNA sequence: TGTGCCAGCAGAGGACAGGGAGGAACTAATGAAAAACTGTTTTTT. Translated: CASRGQGGTNEKLFF.